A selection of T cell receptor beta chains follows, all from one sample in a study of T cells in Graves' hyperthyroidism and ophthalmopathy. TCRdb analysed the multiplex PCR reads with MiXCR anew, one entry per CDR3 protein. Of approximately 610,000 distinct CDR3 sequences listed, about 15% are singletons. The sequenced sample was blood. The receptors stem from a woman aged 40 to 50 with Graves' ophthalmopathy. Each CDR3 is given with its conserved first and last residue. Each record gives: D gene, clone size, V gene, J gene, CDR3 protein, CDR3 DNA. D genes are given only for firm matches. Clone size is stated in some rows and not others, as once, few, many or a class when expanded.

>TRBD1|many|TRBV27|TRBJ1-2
CASSARGPNYGYTF
TGTGCCAGCAGTGCCAGGGGGCCCAACTATGGCTACACCTTC
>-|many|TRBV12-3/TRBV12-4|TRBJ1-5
CASGWVIKGPQHF
TGTGCCAGCGGTTGGGTAATCAAGGGGCCCCAGCATTTT
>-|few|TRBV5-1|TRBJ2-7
CASSPEGLSSYEQYF
TGCGCCAGCAGCCCCGAAGGGTTGAGCTCCTACGAGCAGTACTTC
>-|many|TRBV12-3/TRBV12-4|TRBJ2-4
CASSIGEAKNIQYF
TGTGCCAGCAGTATAGGGGAAGCCAAAAACATTCAGTACTTC
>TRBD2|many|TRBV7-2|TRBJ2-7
CASSFLAGGISYEQYF
TGTGCCAGCAGCTTTCTAGCGGGAGGGATCTCCTACGAGCAGTACTTC
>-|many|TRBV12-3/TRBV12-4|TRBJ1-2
CASSLVSGLNGYTF
TGTGCCAGCAGTTTAGTTTCTGGGCTTAATGGCTACACCTTC
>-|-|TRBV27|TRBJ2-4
CASSLSGGTSLHIQYF
TGTGCCAGCAGTTTATCAGGCGGAACTAGCCTTCACATTCAGTACTTC
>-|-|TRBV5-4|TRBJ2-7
CASRPNRYLGEQYF
TGTGCCAGCAGACCTAACCGGTACTTAGGCGAGCAGTACTTC
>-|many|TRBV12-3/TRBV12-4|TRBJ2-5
CASTPGQSPWETQYF
TGTGCCAGCACCCCTGGACAGTCCCCTTGGGAGACCCAGTACTTC
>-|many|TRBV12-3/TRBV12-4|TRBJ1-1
CASSLIGKNTEAFF
TGTGCCAGCAGTTTAATAGGGAAGAACACTGAAGCTTTCTTT
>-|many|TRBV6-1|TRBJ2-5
CASSAPGPEGTQYF
TGTGCCAGCAGTGCTCCGGGGCCTGAGGGGACCCAGTACTTC
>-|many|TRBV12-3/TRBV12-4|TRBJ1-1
CASSFEVGAFF
TGTGCCAGCAGTTTCGAGGTGGGGGCTTTCTTT
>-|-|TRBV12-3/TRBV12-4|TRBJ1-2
CASSFGTEGIGYTF
TGTGCCAGCAGTTTTGGGACCGAGGGTATCGGCTACACCTTC
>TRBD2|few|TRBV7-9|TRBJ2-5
CASSSLAGGWETQYF
TGTGCCAGCAGCTCTCTAGCGGGAGGGTGGGAGACCCAGTACTTC
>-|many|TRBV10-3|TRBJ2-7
CATVDTSYEQYF
TGTGCCACCGTGGACACCTCCTACGAGCAGTACTTC
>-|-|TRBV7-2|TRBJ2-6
CASSLTGTGANVLTF
TGTGCCAGCAGCTTAACAGGCACCGGGGCCAACGTCCTGACTTTC
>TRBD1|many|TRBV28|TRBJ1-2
CASRTPRGQSIANYGYTF
TGTGCCAGCAGGACTCCGCGGGGACAGTCTATAGCTAACTATGGCTACACCTTC
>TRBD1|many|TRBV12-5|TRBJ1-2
CASGLFDRGVSYGYTF
TGTGCTAGTGGTTTGTTCGACAGGGGAGTCTCCTATGGCTACACCTTC
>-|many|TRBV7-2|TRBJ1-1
CASSLELSGEAFF
TGTGCCAGCAGCTTGGAGTTAAGCGGTGAAGCTTTCTTT
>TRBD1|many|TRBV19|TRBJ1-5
CASRQGIYSNQPQHF
TGTGCCAGTCGACAGGGAATTTATAGCAATCAGCCCCAGCATTTT
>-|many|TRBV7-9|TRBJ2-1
CASSPITPEQFF
TGTGCCAGCAGCCCAATTACGCCTGAGCAGTTCTTC
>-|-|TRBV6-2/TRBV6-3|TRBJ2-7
CASSYSDVTYEQYF
TGTGCCAGCAGTTACTCGGACGTCACCTACGAGCAGTACTTC
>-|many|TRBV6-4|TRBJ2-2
CASSDSSSGELFF
TGTGCCAGCAGTGACTCAAGCTCCGGGGAGCTGTTTTTT
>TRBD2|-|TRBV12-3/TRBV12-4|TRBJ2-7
CASRLRTSGPYEQYF
TGTGCCAGCAGACTCAGGACTAGCGGACCCTACGAGCAGTACTTC
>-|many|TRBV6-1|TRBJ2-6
CASSGRWGEAGANVLTF
TGTGCCAGCAGTGGTCGGTGGGGGGAGGCTGGGGCCAACGTCCTGACTTTC
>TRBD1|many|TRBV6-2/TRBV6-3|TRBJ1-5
CASSWTGRQPQHF
TGTGCCAGCAGTTGGACAGGGCGTCAGCCCCAGCATTTT
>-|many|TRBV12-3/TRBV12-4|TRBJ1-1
CASSLMNTEAFF
TGTGCCAGCAGTCTGATGAACACTGAAGCTTTCTTT
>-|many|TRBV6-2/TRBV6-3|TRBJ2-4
CASSFAGVAKNIQYF
TGTGCCAGCAGTTTTGCCGGTGTAGCCAAAAACATTCAGTACTTC
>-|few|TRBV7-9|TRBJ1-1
CASSLGIGPTEAFF
TGTGCCAGCAGCTTAGGAATAGGTCCGACTGAAGCTTTCTTT
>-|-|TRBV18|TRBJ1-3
CASSSGQSGNTIYF
TGTGCCAGCTCATCGGGGCAGTCTGGAAACACCATATATTTT
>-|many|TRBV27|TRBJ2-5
CASGRGGGETQYF
TGTGCCAGCGGAAGGGGTGGCGGAGAGACCCAGTACTTC
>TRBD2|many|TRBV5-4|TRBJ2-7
CASSSGLGSYEQYF
TGTGCCAGCAGTTCGGGACTAGGTTCTTACGAGCAGTACTTC
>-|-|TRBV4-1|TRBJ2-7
CASSYTEGGYEQYF
TGCGCCAGCAGCTACACAGAGGGCGGATACGAGCAGTACTTC
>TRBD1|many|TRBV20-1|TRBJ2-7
CSARGTGVDEQYF
TGCAGTGCTAGAGGGACAGGCGTCGACGAGCAGTACTTC
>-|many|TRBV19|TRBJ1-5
CASSIGGNQPQHF
TGTGCCAGTAGTATTGGAGGCAATCAGCCCCAGCATTTT
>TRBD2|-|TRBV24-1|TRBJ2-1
CATSDMTSGPYNEQFF
TGTGCCACCAGTGACATGACTAGCGGGCCGTACAATGAGCAGTTCTTC
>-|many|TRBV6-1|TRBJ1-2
CASSPGTEARGYTF
TGTGCCAGCAGTCCCGGGACCGAGGCGCGGGGCTACACCTTC
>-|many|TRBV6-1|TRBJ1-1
CASSASNTEAFF
TGTGCCAGCAGTGCTTCAAACACTGAAGCTTTCTTT
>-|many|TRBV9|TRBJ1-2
CASSVGTGDGYTF
TGTGCCAGCAGCGTGGGGACGGGGGATGGCTACACCTTC
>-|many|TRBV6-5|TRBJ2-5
CASSYWEEETQYF
TGTGCCAGCAGTTACTGGGAGGAAGAGACCCAGTACTTC
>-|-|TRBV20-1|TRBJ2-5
CSAREAADPRETQYF
TGCAGTGCTAGAGAAGCGGCAGACCCCCGGGAGACCCAGTACTTC
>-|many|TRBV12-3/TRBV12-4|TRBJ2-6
CASSFREAGANVLTF
TGTGCCAGCAGTTTTCGGGAAGCTGGGGCCAACGTCCTGACTTTC
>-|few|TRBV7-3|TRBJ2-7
CASSLLSDGEQYF
TGTGCCAGCAGCTTATTGTCCGACGGGGAGCAGTACTTC
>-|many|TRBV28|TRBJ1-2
CASHGLFNYGYTF
TGTGCCAGCCATGGGTTATTTAACTATGGCTACACCTTC
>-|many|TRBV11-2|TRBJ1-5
CASSPMGSQPQHF
TGTGCCAGCAGCCCTATGGGGAGTCAGCCCCAGCATTTT